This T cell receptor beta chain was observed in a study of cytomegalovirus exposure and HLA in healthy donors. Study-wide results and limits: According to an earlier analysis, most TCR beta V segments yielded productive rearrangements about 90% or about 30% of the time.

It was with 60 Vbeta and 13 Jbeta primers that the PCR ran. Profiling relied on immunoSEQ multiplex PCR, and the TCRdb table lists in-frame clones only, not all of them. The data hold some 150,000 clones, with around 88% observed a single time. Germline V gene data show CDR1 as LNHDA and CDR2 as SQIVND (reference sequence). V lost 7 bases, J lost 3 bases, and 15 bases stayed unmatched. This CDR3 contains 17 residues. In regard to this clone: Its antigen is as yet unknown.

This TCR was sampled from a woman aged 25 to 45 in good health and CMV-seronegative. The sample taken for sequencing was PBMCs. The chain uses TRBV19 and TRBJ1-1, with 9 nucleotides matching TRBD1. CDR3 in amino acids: CASTVRVYRGRDTEAFF. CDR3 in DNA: TGTGCCAGTACCGTGCGGGTCTACAGGGGGCGCGACACTGAAGCTTTCTTT. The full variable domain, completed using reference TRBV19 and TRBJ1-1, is DGGITQSPKYLFRKEGQNVTLSCEQNLNHDAMYWYRQDPGQGLRLIYYSQIVNDFQKGDIAEGYSVSREKKESFPLTVTSAQKNPTAFYLCASTVRVYRGRDTEAFFGQGTRLTVV.